This T cell receptor (beta chain) is from a study of identifying expanded T cells in peripheral blood. The count of this clone is one. Data came from immunoSEQ multiplex PCR; TCRdb stores just in-frame clones and leaves some out. The table includes about 78,000 clones, roughly 81% detected once. Looked up from germline, CDR1 is SGHTS and CDR2 is YDEGEE. Trimming removed 5 bases from V and 4 bases from J, with 12 bases in between. The length of the CDR3 is 13 residues. During the collection period, no donor immune events like infections were recorded. The sequence was collected from a person between 18 and 75 years old in good health. Specimen: blood. This sequence joins TRBV5-8 and TRBJ2-5; D gene uncertain. CDR3 loop: CASRVPFRETQYF. The CDR3 DNA follows: TGTGCCAGCAGGGTCCCCTTCCGAGAGACCCAGTACTTC. The full variable domain, with the rest looked up from reference TRBV5-8 and TRBJ2-5, is EAGVTQSPTHLIKTRGQQATLRCSPISGHTSVYWYQQALGLGLQFLLWYDEGEERNRGNFPPRFSGRQFPNYSSELNVNALELEDSALYLCASRVPFRETQYFGPGTRLLVL.